This T cell receptor beta chain is drawn from a study of cytomegalovirus exposure and HLA in healthy donors. Study summary: Out of about 180 million T cells, an earlier analysis found 117 million unique TCR beta sequences in total. Overall study results and limits: Several top significant clusters appeared, in a later analysis, to be linked to common viral pathogens. TCR beta V- and J-gene trimming, according to a later analysis, was linked to a missense DCLRE1C variant.

Primers included in the PCR were 60 Vbeta and 13 Jbeta primers. Clones were read by immunoSEQ multiplex PCR, and TCRdb kept only the in-frame ones, dropping some. The sample shows 100,000 to 150,000 clones, under 20% of them seen only once. Healthy donors of bone marrow made up the group. The germline V and J ends were trimmed by 7 bases and 4 bases, with 20 bases remaining between them. From germline, CDR1 is MNHEY and CDR2 SMNVEV (reference sequence). This CDR3 spans 16 amino acids. Turning to this clone: Antigen unknown.

The receptor's source is a female donor in good health and CMV-seropositive. The chain has TRBV27 and TRBJ2-1; D may be TRBD1 (6 bases). Sequenced: PBMCs. CDR3 protein: CASTSEPGHLYNEQFF. CDR3 DNA: TGTGCCAGCACATCAGAACCGGGACATTTATACAATGAGCAGTTCTTC.